Below are 22 T cell receptor beta chains sequenced from a single sample in a study of T-cell reconstitution after alpha-beta-depleted transplantation in children. The TCRbeta library was prepared with unique molecular identifiers. TCRdb analysed the PCR reads with MiXCR anew, one entry per CDR3 protein. This table holds a few hundred thousand distinct CDR3 sequences, roughly 23% found once. The sequenced sample was PBMCs, obtained before TCRalphabeta/CD19-depleted stem cell transplant. The receptors derive from a girl aged 2-10 years with Fanconi anemia, due to receive a stem cell transplant.

The chain couples TRBV18 to TRBJ1-1; 11 bases match TRBD1. V was pared by 4 bases and J by 0 bases, with 10 bases of the junction left unmatched. The CDR3 covers 18 residues. Looked up from germline, CDR1 is KGHSH and CDR2 is LQKENI. CDR3 region: CASSLLPDRGRVNTEAFF. CDR3 nucleotides: TGTGCCAGCTCACTCCTCCCGGACAGGGGGCGGGTGAACACTGAAGCTTTCTTT.

In this sample, this clonotype turned up many times. The V and J genes are TRBV7-9 and TRBJ2-1; 8 positions agree with TRBD2. After removal of 2 bases from V and 7 bases from J, the junction contained 13 bases not matched to a gene. CDR1 is SEHNR and CDR2 is FQNEAQ in the germline V gene (reference sequence). This CDR3 region has 17 residues. The CDR3 DNA follows: TGTGCCAGCAGCTTACTAGTAGGTAGCGGGGACTGGAATGAGCAGTTCTTC. This codes for CASSLLVGSGDWNEQFF. Looking up the rest from reference TRBV7-9 and TRBJ2-1 gives the full variable domain: DTGVSQNPRHKITKRGQNVTFRCDPISEHNRLYWYRQTLGQGPEFLTYFQNEAQLEKSRLLSDRFSAERPKGSFSTLEIQRTEQGDSAMYLCASSLLVGSGDWNEQFFGPGTRLTVL.

This clonotype was recorded a few times. The chain has TRBV5-1 and TRBJ1-2; 7 bases line up with TRBD1. Germline values: CDR1 SGHRS, CDR2 YFSETQ. V was pared by 1 base and J by 7 bases, with 4 bases of the junction left unmatched. This CDR3 region has 13 residues. The CDR3: CASSLTGAVGYTF. The CDR3 nucleotides are TGCGCCAGCAGCTTGACAGGGGCTGTTGGCTACACCTTC.

In this sample, this clonotype turned up a few times. CDR3 region: CASSITGTGFPEQYF. Written as DNA, the CDR3 is TGTGCCAGCAGCATTACCGGGACAGGGTTTCCCGAGCAGTACTTC. This rearrangement joins TRBV21-1 to TRBJ2-7; the D call of TRBD1 is as the table states it, not checked on the DNA. TRBV21-1 is reported as a pseudogene. The CDR3 consists of 15 residues.

This clonotype was detected only a few times. V is TRBV4-2 and J is TRBJ1-5; 7 positions agree with TRBD1. Germline loops: CDR1 LGHNA, CDR2 YNFKEQ. The ends lost 1 base at V and 5 bases at J; junction bases unmatched: 17. This CDR3 region has 19 residues. The CDR3 protein is CASSQGGTGATGVYQPQHF. The CDR3 nucleotides are TGTGCCAGCAGCCAAGGGGGAACAGGGGCCACCGGGGTATATCAGCCCCAGCATTTT.

The V call is TRBV20-1, the J call TRBJ2-1; 7 nucleotides agree with TRBD1. This CDR3 comprises 14 residues. V lost 5 bases to trimming and J lost 4 bases; unmatched junction nucleotides: 8. The V gene's germline CDR1 is DFQATT and CDR2 SNEGSKA (reference sequence). The CDR3: CSALARQGYNEQFF. The CDR3 DNA is TGCAGTGCTCTCGCCCGACAGGGTTACAATGAGCAGTTCTTC.

The sample holds a few counts of this clonotype. The J gene is TRBJ2-3, the V gene TRBV14; D not certain. This CDR3 is built from 14 residues. V was trimmed by 0 bases and J by 3 bases, leaving 7 bases between them. Germline lookup yields CDR1 SGHDN and CDR2 FVKESK. CDR3 protein: CASSQDSPTDTQYF. CDR3 bases: TGTGCCAGCAGCCAAGACAGTCCTACAGATACGCAGTATTTT.

Only a few counts were recorded for this clonotype. This chain connects TRBV6-1 to TRBJ2-3, with D maybe TRBD2 (5 bases). The germline CDR1 and CDR2 sequences are MNHNS and SASEGT. Trimming pared 5 bases from V and 1 base from J, leaving 10 bases between. The CDR3 spans 14 residues. CDR3 loop: CASSRGSGTDTQYF. CDR3 nucleotides: TGTGCCAGCAGTCGGGGAAGCGGCACAGATACGCAGTATTTT.

This clonotype was counted a few times. This chain connects TRBV15 to TRBJ2-7; no clear D gene. Per germline, CDR1 LNHNV and CDR2 YYDKDF (reference sequence). The CDR3 contains 15 residues. Between the trimmed V and J ends, which lost 0 bases and 2 bases, there was a span of 11 bases. DNA for the CDR3: TGTGCCACCAGCAGAGATTTAGGGAACGCCTACGAGCAGTACTTC. Its translation is CATSRDLGNAYEQYF.

The rearrangement links TRBV29-1 to TRBJ2-1; the D gene is possibly TRBD1 (6 bases). This CDR3 contains 12 residues. With 3 bases removed from V and 6 bases from J, the gap between germline ends came to 9 bases. Germline-derived CDR1 and CDR2 are SQVTM and ANQGSEA. The CDR3 loop reads CSVDGTLNEQFF. The CDR3, as DNA: TGCAGCGTTGACGGGACACTCAATGAGCAGTTCTTC.

The J gene is TRBJ2-1, the V gene TRBV7-3; no clear D gene. The V gene's germline CDR1 is SGHTA and CDR2 FQGTGA. The length of the CDR3 is 14 residues. Deletions cut 0 bases from V and 5 bases from J, with 8 bases between. CDR3 region: CASSLTAQNNEQFF. As DNA, the CDR3 is TGTGCCAGCAGCTTAACGGCCCAAAACAATGAGCAGTTCTTC.

In its sample, this clonotype was seen a few times. This rearrangement joins TRBV29-1 to TRBJ2-1; 12 bases align to TRBD2. The CDR3 extends over 14 amino acids. Germline CDR1 is SQVTM and CDR2 is ANQGSEA. V dropped 7 bases and J dropped 9; count of bases not matched to a gene: 10. In DNA, the CDR3 is TGCAGCGCTTCCAGACTAGCGGGAGAAGGTGAGCAGTTCTTC. This codes for CSASRLAGEGEQFF.

This clonotype was picked up a small number of times. The genes are TRBV28 and TRBJ1-4; D possibly corresponds to TRBD1 (6 bases). The CDR3 is made up of 14 amino acids. Trimming cost V 6 bases and J 7 bases, with 15 bases left between them. Per the germline V gene, CDR1 is MDHEN and CDR2 is SYDVKM. The CDR3 nucleotides read TGTGCCAGCAGGCGCGGGGGGCAGGGTGAAAAACTGTTTTTT. This encodes CASRRGGQGEKLFF.

The chain employs TRBV20-1 and TRBJ2-3; tentatively, D is TRBD2 (6 bases). CDR1 is DFQATT and CDR2 is SNEGSKA in the germline V gene (reference sequence). The CDR3 is 14 amino acids. Trimming stripped 2 bases from V and 2 bases from J, with 11 bases between. This chain's CDR3 is CSARTRGTTDTQYF. CDR3 DNA sequence: TGCAGTGCTAGAACTCGGGGGACCACAGATACGCAGTATTTT.

At least ten counts were recorded for this clonotype. CDR3 sequence (DNA): TGCAGTGCTAGAGCGACAGATACGCAGTATTTT. Protein sequence: CSARATDTQYF. This rearrangement joins TRBV20-1 to TRBJ2-3; D is unclear. Germline V lookup: CDR1 DFQATT, CDR2 SNEGSKA (reference sequence). The CDR3 has 11 residues. V was cut by 1 base and J by 3 bases, with 2 bases left in between.

At least ten counts were recorded for this clonotype. This chain joins TRBV20-1 and TRBJ2-1, with 10 bases identical to TRBD2. CDR3 length: 14 residues. The J segment lost 7 bases and the V segment lost 6 bases, leaving 9 bases of the junction unmatched. CDR1 is DFQATT, CDR2 SNEGSKA, per germline (reference sequence). Here the CDR3 DNA reads TGCAGTGCGAAAGCGGGAGGGCCTATTAATGAGCAGTTCTTC. Translating it yields CSAKAGGPINEQFF.

This clonotype was observed many times. The genes are TRBV29-1 and TRBJ1-4; D remains unclear. V was pared by 4 bases and J by 8 bases, with 11 bases between. This CDR3 comprises 12 residues. CDR1 and CDR2 from the germline V gene are SQVTM and ANQGSEA. The CDR3 reads CSVVGASEKLFF. The CDR3 DNA reads as TGCAGCGTTGTAGGAGCGTCCGAAAAACTGTTTTTT.

This clonotype was observed a few times. V and J are TRBV6-2 or TRBV6-3 and TRBJ2-7, with 7 bases aligning to TRBD2. V gave up 2 bases and J gave up 4 bases; unmatched junction bases: 5. Looked up from germline, CDR1 is MNHEY and CDR2 is SVGEGT. The CDR3 has 14 amino acids. CDR3 region: CASSYGAGVYEQYF. CDR3 nucleotides: TGTGCCAGCAGTTACGGGGCGGGAGTGTACGAGCAGTACTTC.

V gene TRBV9 combines with J gene TRBJ2-7; tentatively, D is TRBD2 (6 bases). Per the germline V gene, CDR1 is SGDLS and CDR2 is YYNGEE. This CDR3 comprises 15 residues. V dropped 2 bases and J dropped 2 bases, with 14 bases sitting between them. The CDR3 DNA reads TGTGCCAGCAGCGTCCGGTCGGAGGGTACCTACGAGCAGTACTTC. Protein product: CASSVRSEGTYEQYF.

The chain links TRBV24-1 to TRBJ2-5, with 9 bases identical to TRBD2. V was pared by 4 bases and J by 5 bases, with 13 bases of the junction left unmatched. Germline values: CDR1 KGHDR, CDR2 SFDVKD. This CDR3 comprises 17 residues. The CDR3 sequence is CATSEAGSGGRRETQYF. In DNA form, the CDR3 reads TGTGCCACCAGTGAAGCTGGTAGCGGGGGAAGGAGGGAGACCCAGTACTTC.

This clonotype was seen repeatedly, ten times or more. In nucleotides, the CDR3 is TGTGCCAGCAGCCACTGGCAAACCCACGGGACAGGCAATGAGCAGTTCTTC. Protein: CASSHWQTHGTGNEQFF. The chain joins TRBV4-2 to TRBJ2-1, with 8 nucleotides matching TRBD1. The CDR3 totals 17 residues. The germline CDR1 and CDR2 sequences are LGHNA and YNFKEQ. Unmatched junction bases numbered 13, after V lost 3 bases and J lost 6 bases.

Many counts were recorded for this clonotype. V and J are TRBV12-3 or TRBV12-4 and TRBJ2-1, with 10 bases identical to TRBD2. The CDR3 runs to 16 residues. The V segment lost 5 bases and the J segment 8 bases; nucleotides outside the gene matches: 12. In nucleotides, the CDR3 is TGTGCCAGCAGTGGAGGACTAGCGGCCATGGACCATGAGCAGTTCTTC. This sequence encodes CASSGGLAAMDHEQFF.